This T cell receptor beta chain was sequenced for a study of blood T cell repertoires in COVID-19. Background on the study: Italy, Spain and the United States were the sources of the convalescent and acute COVID-19 samples. The analysed material was cDNA or gDNA that came from T cells, B-cell-depleted T cells, or PBMCs.

Authors' processing steps: Amplification of reference gene primers was used by the study to estimate nucleated cell counts. Produced via immunoSEQ multiplex PCR; TCRdb's table is partial and in-frame only. V and J calls and clone size follow that table, whereas D and trimming were derived from the DNA. The data contain nearly 200,000 clones, roughly 84% of them seen just once; the ten biggest clones take up around 21%. CDR3 length: 14 residues. Germline CDR1 and CDR2: SNHLY and FYNNEI. Trimming pared 6 bases from V and 0 bases from J, leaving 10 bases between. What was sequenced was peripheral blood. The receptor was derived from a human donor in a cohort sampled during active COVID-19. The V and J genes are TRBV2 and TRBJ2-3; a possible D gene is TRBD1 (6 bases). CDR3 DNA sequence: TGTGCCAGCAGCTCCACAGGGAGCACAGATACGCAGTATTTT. This gives the protein CASSSTGSTDTQYF.